A selection of T cell receptor beta chains follows, all from one sample in a study of T cell responses to AZD1222 COVID-19 vaccine. Produced via immunoSEQ multiplex PCR; TCRdb's table is partial and in-frame only. The repertoire consists of about 110,000 clones, with 82% occurring once and the leading ten covering approximately 5%. The sample in question was peripheral blood, obtained on day 0 of AZD1222 vaccination. The receptors originated from an adult in good health. Both conserved end residues are part of each CDR3. D genes are given only for firm matches. Part of the rows lack a size; the others show once, few, many or a class for expanded clones.

J	V	size	D	CDR3	DNA
TRBJ2-7	TRBV3-1/TRBV3-2	-	-	CASSPLGGPYEQYF	TGTGCCAGCAGCCCCCTTGGAGGTCCCTACGAGCAGTACTTC
TRBJ1-3	TRBV5-1	-	TRBD1	CASSRSGIRGGPVPGNTIYF	TGCGCCAGCAGCAGATCCGGGATCCGAGGGGGCCCGGTGCCGGGAAACACCATATATTTT
TRBJ2-1	TRBV14	-	TRBD1	CASSHLTGGPNNEQFF	TGTGCCAGCAGCCACCTAACAGGGGGGCCTAACAATGAGCAGTTCTTC
TRBJ1-2	TRBV6-1	-	-	CASSESGRVSYGYTF	TGTGCCAGCAGTGAGTCTGGTCGGGTATCCTATGGCTACACCTTC
TRBJ1-4	TRBV19	-	TRBD1	CASSIEGQGSRKLFF	TGTGCCAGTAGTATAGAGGGACAGGGGTCTCGGAAACTGTTTTTT
TRBJ1-2	TRBV29-1	once	-	CSVEEQVCVLYGYTF	TGCAGCGTTGAAGAACAGGTTTGCGTCTTATATGGCTACACCTTC
TRBJ2-2	TRBV10-2	-	-	CASSVTAANTGELFF	TGCGCCAGCAGTGTGACAGCGGCGAACACCGGGGAGCTGTTTTTT
TRBJ2-1	TRBV7-2	few	TRBD2	CASSSTSGSYNEQFF	TGTGCCAGCAGCTCGACTAGCGGGAGTTACAATGAGCAGTTCTTC
TRBJ2-7	TRBV5-1	-	-	CASAQGTGYEQYF	TGCGCCAGCGCCCAGGGTACCGGCTACGAGCAGTACTTC
TRBJ1-2	TRBV5-4	-	TRBD1	CASRRIERQGGYTF	TGTGCCAGCAGGAGGATCGAGCGACAGGGAGGCTACACCTTC
TRBJ1-2	TRBV7-9	-	-	CASSLVYGLDYTF	TGTGCCAGCAGCTTAGTGTACGGTTTAGACTACACCTTC
TRBJ1-5	TRBV6-5	-	-	CASAPVGPNQPQHF	TGTGCCAGCGCCCCCGTTGGACCTAATCAGCCCCAGCATTTT
TRBJ1-3	TRBV3-1/TRBV3-2	-	TRBD1	CASSPGGQTSGNTIYF	TGTGCCAGCAGCCCGGGGGGACAGACCTCTGGAAACACCATATATTTT
TRBJ2-1	TRBV5-4	-	TRBD2	CASSGGGGRGNEQFF	TGTGCCAGCAGCGGCGGCGGGGGGCGCGGGAATGAGCAGTTCTTC
TRBJ1-3	TRBV4-3	-	TRBD1	CASSQKISATGRRGNTIYF	TGCGCCAGCAGCCAAAAGATCTCTGCGACAGGGAGAAGAGGAAACACCATATATTTT
TRBJ1-2	TRBV18	once	TRBD1	CASSPSLRGTNYGYTF	TGTGCCAGCTCACCCAGTCTCAGGGGGACTAACTATGGCTACACCTTC
TRBJ2-2	TRBV7-9	-	-	CASSLPRGGGELFF	TGTGCCAGCAGCTTGCCCAGGGGCGGCGGGGAGCTGTTTTTT
TRBJ2-1	TRBV5-1	-	TRBD2	CATLVLAGAYNEQFF	TGCGCCACCCTGGTCTTAGCGGGGGCGTACAATGAGCAGTTCTTC
TRBJ2-5	TRBV7-2	-	-	CASSQGTPPSGTQYF	TGTGCCAGCAGCCAGGGGACTCCACCAAGTGGGACCCAGTACTTC
TRBJ2-1	TRBV11-1	-	-	CASTPGLREVDEQFF	TGTGCCAGCACCCCCGGATTGAGGGAGGTGGATGAGCAGTTCTTC
TRBJ2-7	TRBV11-1	-	-	CASSSKGRGSYEQYF	TGTGCCAGCAGTTCTAAGGGGCGGGGTTCCTACGAGCAGTACTTC
TRBJ1-2	TRBV7-8	-	-	CASSRIYGYTF	TGTGCCAGCAGCCGAATCTATGGCTACACCTTC
TRBJ1-1	TRBV15	-	-	CATSRDRQGGGEAFF	TGTGCCACCAGCAGAGATCGGCAGGGAGGCGGTGAAGCTTTCTTT
TRBJ2-7	TRBV6-5	-	TRBD1	CASRGAGGAYEQYF	TGTGCCAGCAGGGGGGCAGGGGGAGCCTACGAGCAGTACTTC
TRBJ1-2	TRBV6-1	-	-	CASSETNRNYGYTF	TGTGCCAGCAGTGAAACGAACAGGAACTATGGCTACACCTTC